This T cell receptor (beta chain) was profiled in a study of tumor-infiltrating lymphocytes in primary liver carcinoma. Study-wide background: Surgical resection was used to treat these primary liver carcinoma patients. General study results and limits: The difference in top-250-clone fraction between tumors and blood was significant, favoring tumors (p = 0.039).

Comments on this clonotype: Its specificity is unknown. A read error may be the cause here, since a much bigger clone is one base away. The conserved closing phenylalanine or tryptophan is absent in this CDR3, likely reflecting a read error.

Unsorted whole blood yielded the blood RNA, and germline DNA was also extracted. This CDR3 comprises 14 residues. Germline V lookup: CDR1 MNHEY, CDR2 SVGAGI. Trimming at V came to 6 bases and at J to 3 bases, leaving 2 bases not matched to a gene. Starting from 500 ng of total RNA, TCR beta cDNA was produced with a primer in the constant region. What produced the TCR beta libraries was three nested multiplex PCR rounds using slightly modified ARM-PCR. Use of TRBV1-TRBV30 forward primers with a C-beta reverse primer characterized the first two PCR rounds, which lasted nine to eleven cycles each. TCRdb independently ran MiXCR on the multiplex PCR reads; one entry per CDR3 protein. The data contain about 320,000 distinct CDR3 sequences, 65% of them seen just once; the ten biggest clones take up about 8.4%.

The TCR originated in a man aged 35 to 55 with primary liver carcinoma and hepatitis B virus infection. The rearrangement links TRBV6-5 to TRBJ2-2; TRBD1 matches at 9 bases. The sequencing sample was made of peripheral blood. CDR3 residues: CASRGTGYTGELFS. The CDR3 DNA is TGTGCCAGCAGAGGGACAGGGTACACCGGGGAGCTGTTTTCT.